The present entry profiles one TCR beta chain with its context. The sample originates from a study of T cell responses to AZD1222 COVID-19 vaccine. Sequencing was performed with immunoSEQ multiplex PCR; in TCRdb, only in-frame clones are kept and a portion is missing. The table lists 73,000 or so clones, about three quarters of them singletons. The source was peripheral blood, collected 28 days after the second AZD1222 dose. This receptor was taken from an adult who received the AZD1222 COVID-19 vaccine.

As DNA, the CDR3 is TGTGCCTGGGCTACAGGGGGAGGGCGGCCCCAGCATTTT. It encodes CAWATGGGRPQHF. The chain is built from TRBV30 and TRBJ1-5; 8 bases fit TRBD1. Germline CDR1 and CDR2: GTSNPN and SVGIG (reference sequence). This CDR3 is built from 13 residues. V dropped 5 bases and J dropped 9; count of bases not matched to a gene: 9.